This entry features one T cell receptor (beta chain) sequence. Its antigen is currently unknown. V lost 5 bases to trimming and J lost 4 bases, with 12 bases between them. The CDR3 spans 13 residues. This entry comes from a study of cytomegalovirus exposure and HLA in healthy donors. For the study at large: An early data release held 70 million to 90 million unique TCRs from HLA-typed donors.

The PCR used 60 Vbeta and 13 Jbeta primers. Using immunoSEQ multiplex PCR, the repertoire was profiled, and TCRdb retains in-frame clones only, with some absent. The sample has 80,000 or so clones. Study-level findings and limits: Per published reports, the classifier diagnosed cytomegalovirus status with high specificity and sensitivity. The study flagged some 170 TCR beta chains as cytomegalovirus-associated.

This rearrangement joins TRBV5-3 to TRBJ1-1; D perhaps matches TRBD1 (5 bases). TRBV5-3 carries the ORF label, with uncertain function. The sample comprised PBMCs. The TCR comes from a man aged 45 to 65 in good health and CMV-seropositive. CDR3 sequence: CARRGGGTTEAFF. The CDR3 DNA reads TGTGCCAGAAGGGGGGGAGGAACCACTGAAGCTTTCTTT.